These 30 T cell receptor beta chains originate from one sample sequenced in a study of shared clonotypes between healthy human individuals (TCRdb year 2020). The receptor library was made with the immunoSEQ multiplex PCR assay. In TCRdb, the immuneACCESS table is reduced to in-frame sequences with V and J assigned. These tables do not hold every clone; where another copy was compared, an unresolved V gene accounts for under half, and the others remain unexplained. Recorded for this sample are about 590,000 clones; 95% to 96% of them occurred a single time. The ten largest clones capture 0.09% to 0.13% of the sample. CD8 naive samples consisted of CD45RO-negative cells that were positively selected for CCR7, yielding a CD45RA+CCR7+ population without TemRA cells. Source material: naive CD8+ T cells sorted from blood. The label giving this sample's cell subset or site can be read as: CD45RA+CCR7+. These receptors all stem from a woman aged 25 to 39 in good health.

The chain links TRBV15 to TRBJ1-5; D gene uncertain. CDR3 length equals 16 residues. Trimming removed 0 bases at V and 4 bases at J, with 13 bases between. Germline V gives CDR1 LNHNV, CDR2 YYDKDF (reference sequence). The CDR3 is CATSRDWAEINQPQHF. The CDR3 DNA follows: TGTGCCACCAGCAGAGATTGGGCGGAAATAAATCAGCCCCAGCATTTT.

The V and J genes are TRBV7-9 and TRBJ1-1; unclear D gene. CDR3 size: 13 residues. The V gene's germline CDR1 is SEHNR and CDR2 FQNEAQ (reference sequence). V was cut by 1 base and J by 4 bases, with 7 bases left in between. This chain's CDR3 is CASSLVLGTEAFF. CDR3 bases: TGTGCCAGCAGCTTAGTCCTGGGCACTGAAGCTTTCTTT.

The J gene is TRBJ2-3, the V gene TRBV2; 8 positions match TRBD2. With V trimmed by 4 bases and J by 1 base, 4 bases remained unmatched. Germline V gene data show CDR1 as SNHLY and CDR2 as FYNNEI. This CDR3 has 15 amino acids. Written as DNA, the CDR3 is TGTGCCAGCAGTGTACTTAGCGGGGGCACAGATACGCAGTATTTT. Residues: CASSVLSGGTDTQYF.

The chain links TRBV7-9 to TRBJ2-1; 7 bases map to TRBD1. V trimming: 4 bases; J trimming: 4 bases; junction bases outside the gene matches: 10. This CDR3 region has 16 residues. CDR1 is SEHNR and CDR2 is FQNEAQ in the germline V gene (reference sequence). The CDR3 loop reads CASSSTTTGSYNEQFF. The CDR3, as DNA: TGTGCCAGCAGCTCGACCACGACAGGGTCGTACAATGAGCAGTTCTTC. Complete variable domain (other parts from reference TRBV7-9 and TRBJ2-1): DTGVSQNPRHKITKRGQNVTFRCDPISEHNRLYWYRQTLGQGPEFLTYFQNEAQLEKSRLLSDRFSAERPKGSFSTLEIQRTEQGDSAMYLCASSSTTTGSYNEQFFGPGTRLTVL.

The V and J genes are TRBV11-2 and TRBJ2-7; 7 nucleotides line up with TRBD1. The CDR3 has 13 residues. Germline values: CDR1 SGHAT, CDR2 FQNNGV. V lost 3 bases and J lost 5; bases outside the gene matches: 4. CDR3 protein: CASSFGTVNEQYF. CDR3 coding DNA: TGTGCCAGCAGCTTCGGGACAGTCAACGAGCAGTACTTC.

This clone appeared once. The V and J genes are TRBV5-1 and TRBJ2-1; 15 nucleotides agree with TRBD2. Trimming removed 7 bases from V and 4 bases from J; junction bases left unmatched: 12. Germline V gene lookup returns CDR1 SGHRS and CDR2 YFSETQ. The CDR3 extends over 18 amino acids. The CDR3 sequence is CASYPGLAGGPGYNEQFF. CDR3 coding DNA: TGCGCCAGCTACCCCGGACTAGCGGGAGGGCCGGGTTACAATGAGCAGTTCTTC.

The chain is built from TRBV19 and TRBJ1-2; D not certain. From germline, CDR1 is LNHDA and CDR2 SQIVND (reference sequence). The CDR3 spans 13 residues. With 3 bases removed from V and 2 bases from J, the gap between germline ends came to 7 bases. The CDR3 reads CASSIPGNYGYTF. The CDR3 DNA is TGTGCCAGTAGTATTCCCGGGAACTATGGCTACACCTTC.

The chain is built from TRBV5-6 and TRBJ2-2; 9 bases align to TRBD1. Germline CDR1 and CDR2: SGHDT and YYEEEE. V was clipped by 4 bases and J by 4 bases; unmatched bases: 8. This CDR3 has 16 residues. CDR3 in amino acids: CASSPATGGITGELFF. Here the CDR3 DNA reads TGTGCCAGCAGCCCCGCGACAGGGGGAATCACCGGGGAGCTGTTTTTT.

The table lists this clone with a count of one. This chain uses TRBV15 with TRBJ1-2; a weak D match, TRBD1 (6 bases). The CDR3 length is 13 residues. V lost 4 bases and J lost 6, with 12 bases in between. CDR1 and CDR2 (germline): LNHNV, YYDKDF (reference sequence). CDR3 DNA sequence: TGTGCCACCAGCAACAGGGTTTTTGATGGCTACACCTTC. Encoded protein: CATSNRVFDGYTF.

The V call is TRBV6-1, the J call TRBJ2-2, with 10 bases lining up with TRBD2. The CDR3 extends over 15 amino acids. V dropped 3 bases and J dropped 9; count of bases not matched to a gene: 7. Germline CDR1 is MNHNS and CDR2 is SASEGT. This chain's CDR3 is CASSDSASGSRELFF. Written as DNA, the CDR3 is TGTGCCAGCAGTGATTCGGCTAGCGGGAGCAGGGAGCTGTTTTTT.

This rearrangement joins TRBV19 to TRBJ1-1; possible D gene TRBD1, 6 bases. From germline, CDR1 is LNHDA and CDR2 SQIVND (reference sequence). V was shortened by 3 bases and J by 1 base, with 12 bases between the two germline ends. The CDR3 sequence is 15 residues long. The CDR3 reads CASSMSGAGNTEAFF. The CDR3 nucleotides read TGTGCCAGTAGTATGTCAGGGGCTGGGAACACTGAAGCTTTCTTT.

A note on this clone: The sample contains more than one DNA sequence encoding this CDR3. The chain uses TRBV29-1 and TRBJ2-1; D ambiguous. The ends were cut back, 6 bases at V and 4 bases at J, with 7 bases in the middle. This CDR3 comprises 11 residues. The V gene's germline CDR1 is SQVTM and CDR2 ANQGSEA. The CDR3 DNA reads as TGCAGCGTCACCGTATACAATGAGCAGTTCTTC. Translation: CSVTVYNEQFF.

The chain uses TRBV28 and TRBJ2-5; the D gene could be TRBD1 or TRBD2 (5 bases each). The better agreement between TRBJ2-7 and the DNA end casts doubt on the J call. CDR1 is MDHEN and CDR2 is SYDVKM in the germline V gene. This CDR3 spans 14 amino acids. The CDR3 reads CASKPPGTTYEQYF. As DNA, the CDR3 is TGTGCCAGCAAACCCCCCGGGACGACCTACGAGCAGTACTTC.

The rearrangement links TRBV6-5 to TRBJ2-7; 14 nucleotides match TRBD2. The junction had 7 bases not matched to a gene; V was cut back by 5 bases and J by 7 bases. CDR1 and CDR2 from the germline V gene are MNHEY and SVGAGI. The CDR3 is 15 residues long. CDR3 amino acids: CASSHGLAGGGEQYF. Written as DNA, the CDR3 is TGTGCCAGCAGTCATGGACTAGCGGGAGGAGGGGAGCAGTACTTC.

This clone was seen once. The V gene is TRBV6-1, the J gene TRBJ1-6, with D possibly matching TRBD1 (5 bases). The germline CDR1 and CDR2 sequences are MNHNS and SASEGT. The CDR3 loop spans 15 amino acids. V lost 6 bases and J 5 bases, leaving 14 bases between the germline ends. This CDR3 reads CASSEQRGDNSPLHF. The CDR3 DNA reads TGTGCCAGCAGCGAGCAGAGAGGGGATAATTCACCCCTCCACTTT.

CDR3 residues: CASMNPGTGFPYEQYF. CDR3 in DNA: TGTGCCAGCATGAACCCCGGGACAGGGTTTCCCTACGAGCAGTACTTC. V usage is TRBV27 and J usage is TRBJ2-7; the match to TRBD1 covers 9 bases. CDR1 is MNHEY, CDR2 SMNVEV, per germline (reference sequence). The V gene end was trimmed by 7 bases and the J gene end by 2 bases; junction bases not matched to a gene: 12. The CDR3 is made up of 16 amino acids.

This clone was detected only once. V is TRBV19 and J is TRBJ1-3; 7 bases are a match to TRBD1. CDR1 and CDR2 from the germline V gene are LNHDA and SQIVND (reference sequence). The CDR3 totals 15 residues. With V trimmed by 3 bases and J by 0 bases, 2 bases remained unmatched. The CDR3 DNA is TGTGCCAGTAGTATTGGACAGGTCTCTGGAAACACCATATATTTT. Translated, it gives CASSIGQVSGNTIYF. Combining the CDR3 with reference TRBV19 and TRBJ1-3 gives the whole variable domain DGGITQSPKYLFRKEGQNVTLSCEQNLNHDAMYWYRQDPGQGLRLIYYSQIVNDFQKGDIAEGYSVSREKKESFPLTVTSAQKNPTAFYLCASSIGQVSGNTIYFGEGSWLTVV.

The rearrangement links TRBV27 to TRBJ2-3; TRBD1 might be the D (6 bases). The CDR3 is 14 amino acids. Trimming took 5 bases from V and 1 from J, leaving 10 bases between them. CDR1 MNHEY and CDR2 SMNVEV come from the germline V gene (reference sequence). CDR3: CASSDRTGTDTQYF. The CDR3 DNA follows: TGTGCCAGCAGTGACCGGACAGGCACAGATACGCAGTATTTT.

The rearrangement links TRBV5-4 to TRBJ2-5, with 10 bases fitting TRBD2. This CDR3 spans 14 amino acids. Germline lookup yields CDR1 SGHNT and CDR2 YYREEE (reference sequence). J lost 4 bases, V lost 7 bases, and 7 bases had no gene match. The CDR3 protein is CASGSGREVETQYF. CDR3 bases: TGTGCCAGCGGGAGCGGGAGGGAGGTAGAGACCCAGTACTTC.

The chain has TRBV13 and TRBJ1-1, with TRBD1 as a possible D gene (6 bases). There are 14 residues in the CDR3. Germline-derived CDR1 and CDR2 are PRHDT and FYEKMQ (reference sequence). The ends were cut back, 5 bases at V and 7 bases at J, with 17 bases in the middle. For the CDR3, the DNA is TGTGCCAGCAGCCAGTACTTAGGACAGAGTGAAGCTTTCTTT. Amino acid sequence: CASSQYLGQSEAFF.

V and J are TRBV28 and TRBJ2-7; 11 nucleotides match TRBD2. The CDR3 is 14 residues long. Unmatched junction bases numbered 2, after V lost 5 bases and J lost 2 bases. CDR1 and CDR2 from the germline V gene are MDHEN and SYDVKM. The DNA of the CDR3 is TGTGCCAGCAGTCCGGGACTAGCGGCCTACGAGCAGTACTTC. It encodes CASSPGLAAYEQYF.

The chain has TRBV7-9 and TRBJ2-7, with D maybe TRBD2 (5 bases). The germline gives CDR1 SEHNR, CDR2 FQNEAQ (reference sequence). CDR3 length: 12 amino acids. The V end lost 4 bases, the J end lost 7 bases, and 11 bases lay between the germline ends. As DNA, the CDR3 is TGTGCCAGCAGCTCGGACTTGGAAGAGCAGTACTTC. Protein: CASSSDLEEQYF.

This chain's CDR3 is CASSLVVPSGANVLTF. The CDR3 DNA reads TGTGCCAGCAGCTTAGTAGTCCCCTCTGGGGCCAACGTCCTGACTTTC. The chain is built from TRBV7-9 and TRBJ2-6; no reliable D call. The CDR3 contains 16 residues. With 1 base removed from V and 0 bases from J, the gap between germline ends came to 7 bases. The germline V gene has CDR1 SEHNR and CDR2 FQNEAQ (reference sequence).

CDR3 loop: CASSQHGTANTEAFF. CDR3 coding DNA: TGCGCCAGCAGCCAACACGGGACAGCGAACACTGAAGCTTTCTTT. The chain joins TRBV4-1 to TRBJ1-1, with 7 bases that match TRBD1. The V gene's germline CDR1 is MGHRA and CDR2 YSYEKL. The CDR3 covers 15 residues. The ends lost 2 bases at V and 1 base at J; junction bases unmatched: 4.

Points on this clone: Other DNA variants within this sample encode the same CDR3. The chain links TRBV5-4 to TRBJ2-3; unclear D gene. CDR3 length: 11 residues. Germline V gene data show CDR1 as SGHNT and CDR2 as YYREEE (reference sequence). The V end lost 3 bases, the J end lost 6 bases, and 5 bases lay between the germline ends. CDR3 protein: CASSSLDTQYF. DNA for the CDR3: TGTGCCAGCAGCTCTCTGGATACGCAGTATTTT.

In DNA, the CDR3 is TGTGCCAGTAGTATATTGGGACAGGGAACCTACGAGCAGTACTTC. It yields the protein CASSILGQGTYEQYF. V gene TRBV19 combines with J gene TRBJ2-7; 9 nucleotides match TRBD1. Germline CDR1 LNHDA, CDR2 SQIVND (reference sequence). Trimming at V came to 2 bases and at J to 2 bases, leaving 4 bases not matched to a gene. The CDR3 totals 15 residues.

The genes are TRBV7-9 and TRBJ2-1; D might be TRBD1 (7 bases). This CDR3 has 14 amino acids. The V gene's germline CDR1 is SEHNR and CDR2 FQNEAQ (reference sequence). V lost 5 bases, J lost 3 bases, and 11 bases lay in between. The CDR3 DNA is TGTGCCAGCAGCCCCCAGGGGGGCTACAATGAGCAGTTCTTC. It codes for CASSPQGGYNEQFF.

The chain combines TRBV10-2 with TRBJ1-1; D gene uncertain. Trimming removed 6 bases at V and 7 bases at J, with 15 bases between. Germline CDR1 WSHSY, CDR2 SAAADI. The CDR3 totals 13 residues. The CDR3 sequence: CASRLYAFNEAFF. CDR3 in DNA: TGCGCCAGCAGACTTTACGCGTTTAATGAAGCTTTCTTT.

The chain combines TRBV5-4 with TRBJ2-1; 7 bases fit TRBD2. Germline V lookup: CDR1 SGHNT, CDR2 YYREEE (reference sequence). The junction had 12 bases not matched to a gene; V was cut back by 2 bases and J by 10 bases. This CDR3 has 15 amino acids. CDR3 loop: CASSLEDGLGVEQFF. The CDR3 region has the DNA TGTGCCAGCAGCTTAGAGGACGGACTAGGCGTAGAGCAGTTCTTC. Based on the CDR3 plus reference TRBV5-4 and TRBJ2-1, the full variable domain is ETGVTQSPTHLIKTRGQQVTLRCSSQSGHNTVSWYQQALGQGPQFIFQYYREEENGRGNFPPRFSGLQFPNYSSELNVNALELDDSALYLCASSLEDGLGVEQFFGPGTRLTVL.

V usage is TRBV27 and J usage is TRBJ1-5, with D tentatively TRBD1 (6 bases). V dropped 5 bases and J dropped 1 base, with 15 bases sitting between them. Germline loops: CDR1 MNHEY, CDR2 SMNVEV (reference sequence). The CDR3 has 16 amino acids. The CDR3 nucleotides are TGTGCCAGCAGTCCCTCAGCAGGGGAGAGCAATCAGCCCCAGCATTTT. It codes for CASSPSAGESNQPQHF.